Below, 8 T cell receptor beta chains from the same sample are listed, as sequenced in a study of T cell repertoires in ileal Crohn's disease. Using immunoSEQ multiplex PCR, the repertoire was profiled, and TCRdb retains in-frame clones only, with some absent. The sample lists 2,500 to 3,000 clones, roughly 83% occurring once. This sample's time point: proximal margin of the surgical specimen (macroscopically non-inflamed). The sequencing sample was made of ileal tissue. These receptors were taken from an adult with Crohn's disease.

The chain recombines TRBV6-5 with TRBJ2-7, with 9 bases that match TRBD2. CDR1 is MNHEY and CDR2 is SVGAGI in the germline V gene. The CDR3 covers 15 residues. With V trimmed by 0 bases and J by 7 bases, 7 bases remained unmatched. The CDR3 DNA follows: TGTGCCAGCAGTTACTCGGCGGGAGGGCCTGGGGAGCAGTACTTC. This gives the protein CASSYSAGGPGEQYF.

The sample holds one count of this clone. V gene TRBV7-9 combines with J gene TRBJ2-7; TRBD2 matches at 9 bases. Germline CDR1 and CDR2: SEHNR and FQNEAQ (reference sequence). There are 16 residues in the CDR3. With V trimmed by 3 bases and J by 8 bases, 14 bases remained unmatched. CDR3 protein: CASSLDRAGGGVKQYF. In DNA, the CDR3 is TGTGCCAGCAGCTTGGATAGAGCGGGGGGAGGTGTCAAGCAGTACTTC.

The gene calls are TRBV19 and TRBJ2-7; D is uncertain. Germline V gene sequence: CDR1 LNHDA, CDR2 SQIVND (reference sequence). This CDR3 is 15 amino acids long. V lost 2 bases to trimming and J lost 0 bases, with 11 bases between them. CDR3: CASSISPQSSYEQYF. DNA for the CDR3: TGTGCCAGTAGTATAAGCCCGCAAAGCTCCTACGAGCAGTACTTC.

Here the CDR3 DNA reads TGCGCCAGCAGCTTGACACCCCAAGAGACCCAGTACTTC. This encodes CASSLTPQETQYF. This chain connects TRBV5-1 to TRBJ2-5; unclear D gene. This CDR3 has 13 amino acids. V was trimmed by 1 base and J by 1 base, leaving 5 bases between them. Looked up from germline, CDR1 is SGHRS and CDR2 is YFSETQ.

In nucleotides, the CDR3 is TGCGCCAGCGGGCACGCGGTTCGTGAGCAGTACTTC. It translates to CASGHAVREQYF. The chain is built from TRBV10-1 and TRBJ2-7; D remains unclear. CDR1 is WNHNN, CDR2 SYGVQD, per germline (reference sequence). This CDR3 comprises 12 residues. The V gene lost 8 bases and the J gene lost 7 bases, with 15 bases spanning the gap.

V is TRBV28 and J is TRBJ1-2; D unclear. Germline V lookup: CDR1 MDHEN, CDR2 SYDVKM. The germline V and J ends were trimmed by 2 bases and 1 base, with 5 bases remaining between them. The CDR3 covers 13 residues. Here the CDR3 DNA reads TGTGCCAGCAGTTTAGGGTTTAACTATGGCTACACCTTC. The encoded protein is CASSLGFNYGYTF.

The CDR3 coding sequence is TGTGCCAGCGGAGGACCGGGATCTCTCTACAATGAGCAGTTCTTC. Translating it yields CASGGPGSLYNEQFF. The chain couples TRBV2 to TRBJ2-1; D is perhaps TRBD2 (5 bases). This CDR3 is 15 amino acids long. Deletions cut 8 bases from V and 3 bases from J, with 17 bases between. Germline CDR1 reads SNHLY; CDR2 reads FYNNEI.

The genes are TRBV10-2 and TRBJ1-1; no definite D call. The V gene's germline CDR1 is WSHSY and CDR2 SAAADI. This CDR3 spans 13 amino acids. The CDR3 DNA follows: TGCGCAGTCTCCGTGGACGGTAATACTGAAGCTTTCTTT. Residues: CAVSVDGNTEAFF.